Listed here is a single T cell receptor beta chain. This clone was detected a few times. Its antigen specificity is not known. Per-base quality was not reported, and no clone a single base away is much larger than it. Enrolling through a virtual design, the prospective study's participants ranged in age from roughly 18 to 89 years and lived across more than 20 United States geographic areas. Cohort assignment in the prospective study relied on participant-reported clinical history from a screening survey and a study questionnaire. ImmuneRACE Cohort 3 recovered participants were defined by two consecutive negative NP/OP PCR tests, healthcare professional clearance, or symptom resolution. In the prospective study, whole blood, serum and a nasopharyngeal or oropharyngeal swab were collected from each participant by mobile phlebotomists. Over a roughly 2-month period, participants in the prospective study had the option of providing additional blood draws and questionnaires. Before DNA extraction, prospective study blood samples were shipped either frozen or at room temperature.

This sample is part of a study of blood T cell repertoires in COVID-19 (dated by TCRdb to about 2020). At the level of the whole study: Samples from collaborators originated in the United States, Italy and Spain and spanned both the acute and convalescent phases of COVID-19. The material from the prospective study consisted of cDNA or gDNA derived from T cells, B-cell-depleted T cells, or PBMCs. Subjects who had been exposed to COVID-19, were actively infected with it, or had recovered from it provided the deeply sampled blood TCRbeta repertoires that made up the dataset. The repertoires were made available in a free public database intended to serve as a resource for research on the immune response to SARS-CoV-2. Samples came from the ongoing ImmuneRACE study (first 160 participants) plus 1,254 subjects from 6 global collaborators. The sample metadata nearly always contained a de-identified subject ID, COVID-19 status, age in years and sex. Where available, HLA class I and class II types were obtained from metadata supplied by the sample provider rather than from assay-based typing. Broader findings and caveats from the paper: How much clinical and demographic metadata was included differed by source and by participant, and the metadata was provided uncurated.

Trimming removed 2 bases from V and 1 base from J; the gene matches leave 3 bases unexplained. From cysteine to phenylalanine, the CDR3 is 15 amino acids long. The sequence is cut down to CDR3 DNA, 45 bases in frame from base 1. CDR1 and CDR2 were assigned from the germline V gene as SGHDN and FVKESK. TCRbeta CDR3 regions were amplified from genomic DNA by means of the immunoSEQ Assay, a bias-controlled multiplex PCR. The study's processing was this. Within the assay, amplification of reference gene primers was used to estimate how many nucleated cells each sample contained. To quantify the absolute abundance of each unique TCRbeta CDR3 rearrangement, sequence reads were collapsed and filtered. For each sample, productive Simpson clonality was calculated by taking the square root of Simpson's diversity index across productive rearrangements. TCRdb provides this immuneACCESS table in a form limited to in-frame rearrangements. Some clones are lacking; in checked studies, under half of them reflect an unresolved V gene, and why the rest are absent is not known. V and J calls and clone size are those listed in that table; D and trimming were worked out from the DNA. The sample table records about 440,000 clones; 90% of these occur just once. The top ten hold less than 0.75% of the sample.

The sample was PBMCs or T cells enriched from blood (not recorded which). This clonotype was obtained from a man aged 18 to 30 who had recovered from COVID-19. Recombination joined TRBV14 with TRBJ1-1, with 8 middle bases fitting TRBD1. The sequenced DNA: TGTGCCAGCAGCCAATCCGGGACAGGGAACACTGAAGCTTTCTTT. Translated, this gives CASSQSGTGNTEAFF.